These 5 T cell receptor beta chains share one sample of origin, sequenced in a study of Ad26.COV2.S vaccination and SARS-CoV-2 variants. Sequencing was performed with immunoSEQ multiplex PCR; in TCRdb, only in-frame clones are kept and a portion is missing. Here the sample spans over 110,000 clones, just over 85% being singletons. This sample comprised peripheral blood, obtained after recovery from COVID-19. All receptors come from a human donor who had recovered from COVID-19.

DNA for the CDR3: TGCGCCAGCCATAATACAGGGCAGGCCCAAGAGACCCAGTACTTC. It encodes CASHNTGQAQETQYF. The gene calls are TRBV5-1 and TRBJ2-5; weak D call: TRBD1 (6 bases). The CDR3 is 15 residues long. V lost 7 bases and J 1 base, leaving 17 bases between the germline ends. Germline V gene data show CDR1 as SGHRS and CDR2 as YFSETQ.

The chain joins TRBV19 to TRBJ1-5; tentative D call: TRBD1 (5 bases). The CDR3 covers 17 residues. The V gene's germline CDR1 is LNHDA and CDR2 SQIVND (reference sequence). Trimming shortened V by 7 bases and J by 4 bases, and 23 bases separated the two germline ends. The CDR3 DNA sequence: TGTGCCAGTACCTACGGGGGGGTCCAGAGGGTTAATCAGCCCCAGCATTTT. The encoded protein is CASTYGGVQRVNQPQHF.

The chain carries TRBV6-5 and TRBJ1-1; TRBD1 agrees at 11 bases. Germline-derived CDR1 and CDR2 are MNHEY and SVGAGI. The CDR3 has 16 residues. V lost 2 bases, J lost 4 bases, and 6 bases stayed unmatched. The CDR3 loop is CASSYPPGQGGTEAFF. In nucleotides, the CDR3 is TGTGCCAGCAGTTACCCGCCGGGACAGGGGGGCACTGAAGCTTTCTTT.

The chain is built from TRBV29-1 and TRBJ2-7; TRBD1 might be the D (5 bases). There are 13 residues in the CDR3. Trimming took off 7 bases at V and 4 bases at J, with 17 bases between the two ends. CDR1 and CDR2 (germline): SQVTM, ANQGSEA. The CDR3 region has the DNA TGCAGCGCCCCCGGCCACAGGTTTTACGAGCAGTACTTC. This sequence encodes CSAPGHRFYEQYF.

This CDR3 reads CSGTTGYHEQYF. The CDR3 nucleotides read TGCAGCGGCACGACAGGGTACCACGAGCAGTACTTC. J is TRBJ2-7 and V is TRBV29-1; 7 bases agree with TRBD1. With 7 bases clipped from V and 5 bases from J, the junction kept 8 bases outside the gene matches. CDR1 is SQVTM and CDR2 is ANQGSEA in the germline V gene. CDR3 length equals 12 residues.